These T cell receptor beta chains were read from a single sample in a study of blood T cells in healthy people across ages. TCRdb independently ran MiXCR on the 5' RACE reads; one entry per CDR3 protein. Among around 790,000 distinct CDR3 sequences, more than 40% were seen once, and the ten largest hold 15% to 25%. The sequenced sample consisted of blood. The receptors were gathered from a man aged 60 to 69 in good health. Both conserved end residues are part of each CDR3. D genes are given only for firm matches. A row's size may be missing; if present it is once, few, many or a size class.

.	TRBV14	.	TRBJ2-1	TGTGCCAGCAGCCTGCTGGGGGCAGCTAGCTCCTACAATGAGCAGTTCTTC	CASSLLGAASSYNEQFF
.	TRBV28	TRBD1	TRBJ1-2	TGTGCCAGCAGTGACGGGGGACAGCCGATCTATGGCTACACCTTC	CASSDGGQPIYGYTF
once	TRBV4-3	TRBD2	TRBJ2-1	TGCGCCAGCAGCGACGGGACTAGCGGCTACAATGAGCAGTTCTTC	CASSDGTSGYNEQFF
once	TRBV6-5	.	TRBJ1-2	TGTGCCAGTAGTTACTCGGGACGGGTCTATGGCTACACCTTC	CASSYSGRVYGYTF
.	TRBV20-1	TRBD2	TRBJ2-1	TGCAGTGTCACGACTAGCTCGTACAATGAGCAGTTCTTC	CSVTTSSYNEQFF
.	TRBV5-4	.	TRBJ2-7	TGTGCCAGCAGCTTTGCGGGGGCCGACTACGAGCAGTACTTC	CASSFAGADYEQYF
.	TRBV29-1	TRBD1	TRBJ1-2	TGCAGCGCAGGGACAGATCCCTCTGGCTACACCTTC	CSAGTDPSGYTF
.	TRBV14	.	TRBJ1-1	TGTGCCAGCAGCCAAGGGGATGCGGCTCTAGCTTTCTTT	CASSQGDAALAFF
.	TRBV9	.	TRBJ1-1	TGTGCCAGCATCATTGGACAATCGAACACTGAAGCTTTCTTT	CASIIGQSNTEAFF
.	TRBV20-1	TRBD1	TRBJ1-2	TGCAGTGCTAGAGTTACAGGGGGTCACTACACCTTC	CSARVTGGHYTF
.	TRBV20-1	.	TRBJ2-1	TGCAGTGCTAGAGTCTATCTCTACAATGAGCAGTTCTTC	CSARVYLYNEQFF
few	TRBV20-1	.	TRBJ1-4	TGCAGTGCGGTGGGGCTCACTAATGAAAAACTGTTTTTT	CSAVGLTNEKLFF
.	TRBV7-2	TRBD2	TRBJ2-5	TGTGCCAGCAGCTTAGAGGGACTAGCGGGGTACCGAGAGACCCAGTACTTC	CASSLEGLAGYRETQYF
many	TRBV12-3/TRBV12-4	TRBD1	TRBJ2-3	TGTGCCAGCAGCTTAGTCACAGGGGGCACAGATACGCAGTATTTT	CASSLVTGGTDTQYF
.	TRBV2	TRBD1	TRBJ1-5	TGTGCCAGCAGTGGATTAGGACAGGGGAATCAGCCCCAGCATTTT	CASSGLGQGNQPQHF
.	TRBV10-2	.	TRBJ2-7	TGCGCCAGCAACGGGCAGGGTTACGAGCAGTACTTC	CASNGQGYEQYF
few	TRBV2	.	TRBJ1-2	TGTGCCAGCAGTGAACTTGGCTACACCTTC	CASSELGYTF
few	TRBV6-2/TRBV6-3	.	TRBJ1-5	TGTGCCAGCAGTTACTCAGGATCGGGGGCGGGTCAGCCCCAGCATTTT	CASSYSGSGAGQPQHF
.	TRBV7-9	.	TRBJ2-5	TGTGCCAGCAGCCATTGGAGGGAGGGGGCAAGGGAGACCCAGTACTTC	CASSHWREGARETQYF
few	TRBV29-1	TRBD1	TRBJ2-6	TGCAGCGTTCTACAGGGGGCTGGGGCCAACGTCCTGACTTTC	CSVLQGAGANVLTF
.	TRBV25-1	TRBD1	TRBJ2-5	TGTGCCAGCAGTGATACGGACAGGGGGGCTACTCCCAGCTCCTACAATGAGCAGTACTTC	CASSDTDRGATPSSYNEQYF